A single sample is the source of the 8 T cell receptor beta chains below, sequenced in a study of blood T cell repertoires in COVID-19. TCRdb's table, derived via immunoSEQ multiplex PCR, lists solely in-frame clones and lacks some. The sample consists of over 150,000 clones, nearly 90% of them appearing once. The specimen sequenced was peripheral blood. All receptors come from a man in his fifties or sixties with COVID-19, enrolled during active disease.

This clone was counted once. The chain has TRBV5-1 and TRBJ2-3; D remains ambiguous. The germline CDR1 and CDR2 sequences are SGHRS and YFSETQ. With 1 base removed from V and 0 bases from J, the gap between germline ends came to 12 bases. CDR3 size: 16 residues. CDR3 region: CASSLLPWQSTDTQYF. The CDR3 region has the DNA TGCGCCAGCAGCTTGCTGCCGTGGCAGAGCACAGATACGCAGTATTTT.

This rearrangement joins TRBV7-6 to TRBJ1-6, with D perhaps TRBD1 (6 bases). The germline V gene has CDR1 SGHVS and CDR2 FNYEAQ. Between the trimmed V and J ends, which lost 0 bases and 6 bases, there was a span of 9 bases. This CDR3 spans 15 amino acids. The CDR3 sequence is CASSLARGPNSPLHF. CDR3 coding DNA: TGTGCCAGCAGCTTAGCCAGGGGCCCTAATTCACCCCTCCACTTT.

About this clone itself: The same CDR3 arises from other DNA sequences in this sample as well. The genes are TRBV5-1 and TRBJ2-1; TRBD2 matches at 9 bases. CDR1 and CDR2 from the germline V gene are SGHRS and YFSETQ. The junction had 5 bases not matched to a gene; V was cut back by 1 base and J by 9 bases. The CDR3 contains 14 residues. The CDR3 sequence is CASSLLAGEGEQFF. CDR3 coding DNA: TGCGCCAGCAGCTTGTTAGCGGGAGAAGGTGAGCAGTTCTTC.

This rearrangement joins TRBV5-1 to TRBJ1-2; 9 positions match TRBD1. The CDR3 has 14 amino acids. From germline, CDR1 is SGHRS and CDR2 YFSETQ. Germline trimming cut 0 bases from V and 8 bases from J; bases unmatched to any gene: 5. The CDR3 bases are TGCGCCAGCAGCTTGGGACAGGGGGATAGCGGCTACACCTTC. Translation gives CASSLGQGDSGYTF. The whole variable domain, filled in from reference TRBV5-1 and TRBJ1-2, reads KAGVTQTPRYLIKTRGQQVTLSCSPISGHRSVSWYQQTPGQGLQFLFEYFSETQRNKGNFPGRFSGRQFSNSRSEMNVSTLELGDSALYLCASSLGQGDSGYTFGSGTRLTVV.

The chain recombines TRBV6-5 with TRBJ2-7; the D gene is possibly TRBD1 (6 bases). The germline V gene has CDR1 MNHEY and CDR2 SVGAGI. The CDR3 totals 15 residues. V lost 6 bases, J lost 4 bases, and 19 bases lay in between. In DNA form, the CDR3 reads TGTGCCAGCAGCGATCAGCCGGGACAATCATACGAGCAGTACTTC. Its translation is CASSDQPGQSYEQYF.

This rearrangement joins TRBV3-1 (or the pseudogene TRBV3-2) to TRBJ2-1; 12 bases match TRBD2. This CDR3 spans 15 amino acids. Germline V gene sequence: CDR1 LGHDT, CDR2 YNNKEL (reference sequence). After removal of 5 bases from V and 8 bases from J, the junction contained 7 bases not matched to a gene. CDR3 loop: CASSSTSGRFHEQFF. The CDR3 nucleotides read TGTGCCAGCAGCTCCACTAGCGGGAGGTTCCATGAGCAGTTCTTC.

The chain links TRBV6-5 to TRBJ1-1; no firm D call. The germline V gene has CDR1 MNHEY and CDR2 SVGAGI. CDR3 length: 11 residues. Trimming removed 11 bases from V and 1 base from J, with 8 bases in between. The CDR3: CAAARNTEAFF. CDR3 DNA sequence: TGTGCCGCGGCGAGGAACACTGAAGCTTTCTTT.

This sequence joins TRBV7-2 and TRBJ1-2, with 10 bases that match TRBD1. There are 15 residues in the CDR3. After removal of 5 bases from V and 5 bases from J, the junction contained 8 bases not matched to a gene. Germline assignment: CDR1 SGHTA and CDR2 FQGNSA. CDR3 sequence: CASSLDPGQGYGYTF. The CDR3 nucleotides are TGTGCCAGCAGCCTCGATCCGGGACAGGGGTATGGCTACACCTTC.